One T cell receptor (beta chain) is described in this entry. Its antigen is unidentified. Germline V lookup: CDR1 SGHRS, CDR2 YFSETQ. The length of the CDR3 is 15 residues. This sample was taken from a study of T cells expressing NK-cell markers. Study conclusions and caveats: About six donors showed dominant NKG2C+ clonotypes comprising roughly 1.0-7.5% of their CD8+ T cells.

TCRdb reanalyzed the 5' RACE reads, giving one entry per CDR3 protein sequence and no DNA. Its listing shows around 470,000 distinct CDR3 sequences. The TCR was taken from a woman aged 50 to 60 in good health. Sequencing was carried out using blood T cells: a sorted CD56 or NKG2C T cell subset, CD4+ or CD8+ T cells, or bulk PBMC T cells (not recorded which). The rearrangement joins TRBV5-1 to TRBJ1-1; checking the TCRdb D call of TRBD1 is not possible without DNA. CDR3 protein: CASSLDMGVRTEAFF.